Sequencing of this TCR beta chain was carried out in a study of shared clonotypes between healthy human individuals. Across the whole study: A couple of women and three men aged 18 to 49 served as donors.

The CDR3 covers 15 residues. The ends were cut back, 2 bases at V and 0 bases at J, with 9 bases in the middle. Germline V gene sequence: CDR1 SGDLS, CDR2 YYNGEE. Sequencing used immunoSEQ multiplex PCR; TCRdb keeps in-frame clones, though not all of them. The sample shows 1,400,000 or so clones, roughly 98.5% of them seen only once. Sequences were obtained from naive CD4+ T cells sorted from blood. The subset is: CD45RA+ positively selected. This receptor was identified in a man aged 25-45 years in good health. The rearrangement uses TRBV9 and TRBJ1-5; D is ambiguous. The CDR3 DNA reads TGTGCCAGCAGCGTGAGGCCCGTTAGCAATCAGCCCCAGCATTTT. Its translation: CASSVRPVSNQPQHF.